This T cell receptor (beta chain) is from a study of T cell responses to AZD1222 COVID-19 vaccine. Study-wide background: Pooling was applied to second doses at about 4 or about 12 weeks.

Study results and caveats: Scientists sampled the repertoires only once the peak T cell response had passed. Just a handful of people given AZD1222 tested seropositive at baseline. Dominant at 160-218 and 743-854, vaccine-associated CD4 TCRs also spanned spike.

Comments on this clone: The antigen remains undetermined.

Method: immunoSEQ multiplex PCR; TCRdb's copy keeps in-frame clones and lacks some. The sample lists more than 110,000 clones; over 85% were seen once. Trimming cost V 6 bases and J 4 bases; bases outside gene matches: 7. Looked up from germline, CDR1 is MDHEN and CDR2 is SYDVKM. The CDR3 is 15 residues long. The TCR sequence derives from an adult in good health. The genes are TRBV28 and TRBJ1-5, with 9 nucleotides matching TRBD1. Here the sequenced sample was peripheral blood, taken on day 0 of AZD1222 vaccination. This chain's CDR3 is CASRPRDRENQPQHF. In nucleotides, the CDR3 is TGTGCCAGCAGACCCCGGGACAGGGAAAATCAGCCCCAGCATTTT.